The following is a T cell receptor beta chain sequence with its context. These data are taken from a study of type 1 regulatory T cells. Whole-study context: T-allo10 is an in vitro-generated, Tr1-enriched CD4 T cell product specific for alloantigen.

TCRdb passed the reads through MiXCR, listing each CDR3 protein once. The table shows around 88,000 distinct CDR3 sequences, with about 28% occurring only once. Trimming left V 7 bases short and J 5 bases short, with 14 bases between. Germline CDR1 is LNHDA and CDR2 is SQIVND (reference sequence). The CDR3 is made up of 13 amino acids. The specimen sequenced was CD4+ T cells, either the whole sample or a sorted fraction (not recorded which). The gene calls are TRBV19 and TRBJ1-2; D might be TRBD1 (6 bases). The receptor was derived from a human donor in good health. The CDR3 region is CASINRDTYGYTF. DNA for the CDR3: TGTGCCAGTATCAACCGGGACACTTATGGCTACACCTTC. Full variable domain (outside the CDR3, taken from reference TRBV19 and TRBJ1-2): DGGITQSPKYLFRKEGQNVTLSCEQNLNHDAMYWYRQDPGQGLRLIYYSQIVNDFQKGDIAEGYSVSREKKESFPLTVTSAQKNPTAFYLCASINRDTYGYTFGSGTRLTVV.